What follows are 2 T cell receptor beta chains derived from one specimen sequenced in a study of CD8 T cells in Susac syndrome. The RNA, roughly 0.5 to 1 ug, was put through reverse transcription using random hexamers. A single record per CDR3 protein comes from TCRdb applying MiXCR to the immunoSEQ multiplex PCR reads. The table shows about 24,000 distinct CDR3 sequences, with 90% to 95% occurring only once. The specimen sequenced was CD8+ T cells from PBMCs. The receptors derive from a human donor with Susac syndrome.

The chain joins TRBV6-5 to TRBJ1-6; possibly TRBD1 for D (6 bases). V was shortened by 6 bases and J by 9 bases, with 12 bases between the two germline ends. The CDR3 loop spans 13 amino acids. Looked up from germline, CDR1 is MNHEY and CDR2 is SVGAGI. CDR3 sequence: CASRITGISPLHF. The CDR3 region has the DNA TGTGCCAGCAGGATTACAGGGATTTCACCCCTCCACTTT.

The chain is built from TRBV4-1 and TRBJ1-3; D call uncertain. V dropped 5 bases and J dropped 4 bases, with 15 bases sitting between them. CDR3 size: 15 residues. Germline V gene data show CDR1 as MGHRA and CDR2 as YSYEKL. The CDR3: CASSFNRGGGNTIYF. The DNA for the CDR3 is TGCGCCAGCAGCTTCAATCGGGGAGGCGGAAACACCATATATTTT.